This T cell receptor beta chain was obtained from a study of T cell responses to AZD1222 COVID-19 vaccine. Findings and caveats of the study: Females made up more of the donors, who were largely white British, and clonal diversity may have come out too low. Across the whole spike, CD4 TCRs peaked at regions 160-218 and 743-854.

Assay: immunoSEQ multiplex PCR; the TCRdb copy retains only in-frame clones and omits some. In the table there are about 89,000 clones, 85% to 95% of which are singletons. The germline V gene has CDR1 SGHDN and CDR2 FVKESK. The CDR3 sequence is 17 residues long. Trimming cost V 2 bases and J 0 bases, with 16 bases left between them. As for this clone: No antigen is known for it.

The specimen comprised peripheral blood, sampled 28 days after the second AZD1222 dose. The receptor's source is an adult who received the AZD1222 COVID-19 vaccine. The chain uses TRBV14 and TRBJ1-2; D is uncertain. Here the CDR3 DNA reads TGTGCCAGCAGCCAACAAAACCCTCGGAGGACTAACTATGGCTACACCTTC. It translates to CASSQQNPRRTNYGYTF. Full variable domain (outside the CDR3, taken from reference TRBV14 and TRBJ1-2): EAGVTQFPSHSVIEKGQTVTLRCDPISGHDNLYWYRRVMGKEIKFLLHFVKESKQDESGMPNNRFLAERTGGTYSTLKVQPAELEDSGVYFCASSQQNPRRTNYGYTFGSGTRLTVV.